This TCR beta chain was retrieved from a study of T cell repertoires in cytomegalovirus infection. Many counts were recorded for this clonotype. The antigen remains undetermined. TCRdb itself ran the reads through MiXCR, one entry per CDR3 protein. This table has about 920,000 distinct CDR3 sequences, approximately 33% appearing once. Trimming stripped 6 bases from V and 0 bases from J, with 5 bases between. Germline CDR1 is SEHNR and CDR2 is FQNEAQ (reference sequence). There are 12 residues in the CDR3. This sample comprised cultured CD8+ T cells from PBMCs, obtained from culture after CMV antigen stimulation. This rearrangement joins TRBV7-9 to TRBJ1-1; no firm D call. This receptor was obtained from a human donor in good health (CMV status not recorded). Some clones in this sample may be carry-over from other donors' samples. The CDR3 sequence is CASSRMNTEAFF. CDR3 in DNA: TGTGCCAGCAGTCGTATGAACACTGAAGCTTTCTTT.